Following are 6 T cell receptor beta chains from one sample sequenced in a study of T cells in narcolepsy. Libraries were prepared by immunoSEQ multiplex PCR; TCRdb keeps only in-frame clonotypes and omits some of them. The sample holds under 40,000 clones, 79% seen once. Material: CD45RA- memory CD4+ T cells from PBMCs. These receptor sequences come from a human donor with narcolepsy.

V usage is TRBV28 and J usage is TRBJ2-1; 7 bases map to TRBD1. Per germline, CDR1 MDHEN and CDR2 SYDVKM. This CDR3 spans 12 amino acids. Trimming took 8 bases from V and 8 from J; bases not matched to a gene: 6. The CDR3 is CASWGQFDEQFF. The DNA of the CDR3 is TGTGCCAGCTGGGGACAGTTTGATGAGCAGTTCTTC.

The chain has TRBV4-1 and TRBJ2-2; the match to TRBD2 covers 7 bases. J gave up 7 bases and V 1 base, and 15 bases lay outside the gene matches. The germline V gene has CDR1 MGHRA and CDR2 YSYEKL. This CDR3 contains 18 residues. In DNA, the CDR3 is TGCGCCAGCAGCCAAGGGCGGGGGAGGGCCGCTACCAACGGGGAGCTGTTTTTT. It specifies CASSQGRGRAATNGELFF.

This chain uses TRBV5-6 with TRBJ1-2, with TRBD1 as a possible D gene (5 bases). Trimming pared 2 bases from V and 10 bases from J, leaving 15 bases between. Germline V gives CDR1 SGHDT, CDR2 YYEEEE. CDR3 length: 13 residues. In DNA form, the CDR3 reads TGTGCCAGCAGCTTTAACACCGGAGGGGACTACACCTTC. Its protein is CASSFNTGGDYTF.

V is TRBV29-1 and J is TRBJ2-1; TRBD2 aligns across 9 bases. The CDR3 totals 15 residues. V gave up 2 bases and J gave up 10 bases; unmatched junction bases: 12. Looked up from germline, CDR1 is SQVTM and CDR2 is ANQGSEA. This CDR3 is CSVEITSAGGGEQFF. CDR3 nucleotides: TGCAGCGTTGAAATTACGTCGGCGGGAGGGGGCGAGCAGTTCTTC.

The table lists this clone with a count of one. The rearrangement joins TRBV5-6 to TRBJ2-3; 10 nucleotides line up with TRBD2. Germline V gives CDR1 SGHDT, CDR2 YYEEEE. V dropped 2 bases and J dropped 2; count of bases not matched to a gene: 8. The CDR3 totals 17 residues. CDR3 in DNA: TGTGCCAGCAGCTTAAGGACTAGCGGAACAGTCACAGATACGCAGTATTTT. Protein sequence: CASSLRTSGTVTDTQYF.

The chain is built from TRBV2 and TRBJ1-1, with TRBD1 identical over 9 bases. V lost 6 bases to trimming and J lost 5 bases; unmatched junction nucleotides: 7. The CDR3 consists of 14 residues. Germline values: CDR1 SNHLY, CDR2 FYNNEI. Written as DNA, the CDR3 is TGTGCCAGCAGCGGGGGGACAGGGAGGACTGAAGCTTTCTTT. It codes for CASSGGTGRTEAFF.